Given below is one TCR beta chain in context. The CDR3 runs 17 residues. Looked up from germline, CDR1 is MGHRA and CDR2 is YSYEKL. J was trimmed by 0 bases and V by 1 base; bases with no gene match: 8. The record originates from a study of blood T cell repertoires in COVID-19. At the level of the study: The United States, Italy and Spain provided the acute and convalescent COVID-19 samples. In each case, the material was cDNA or gDNA derived from T cells, B-cell-depleted T cells, or PBMCs.

Authors' data handling: By means of reference gene primer amplification, nucleated cell counts were estimated. Sequencing was performed with immunoSEQ multiplex PCR; in TCRdb, only in-frame clones are kept and a portion is missing. D and trimming come from the DNA, and the V and J calls and clone size come from that table. Of 50,000 to 70,000 clones in the sample, over 80% were seen once. The chain has TRBV4-1 and TRBJ2-7; 8 bases line up with TRBD2. This receptor was obtained from a human donor with active COVID-19. The donor label of this sample is uncertain. Sequences were obtained from peripheral blood. The CDR3 sequence is CASSQGGLVSFSYEQYF. The DNA for the CDR3 is TGCGCCAGCAGCCAAGGGGGACTAGTCTCCTTCTCCTACGAGCAGTACTTC.